This T cell receptor (beta chain) was retrieved from a study of blood T cell repertoires in COVID-19. Whole-study context: The study drew acute and convalescent COVID-19 samples from the United States, Italy and Spain. In each case, the material was cDNA or gDNA derived from T cells, B-cell-depleted T cells, or PBMCs.

This CDR3 has 14 amino acids. Trimming removed 4 bases at V and 5 bases at J, with 11 bases between. Germline V gene data show CDR1 as ENHRY and CDR2 as SYGVKD. TCRdb's table, derived via immunoSEQ multiplex PCR, lists solely in-frame clones and lacks some. The table records approximately 480,000 clones, 75% to 90% of them present only once. This receptor was identified in a woman under 30 who had recovered from COVID-19. The chain is built from TRBV10-3 and TRBJ2-2; possibly TRBD1 for D (5 bases). The sequenced material came from PBMCs or T cells enriched from blood (not recorded which). CDR3 loop: CAISVVPGTGELFF. The CDR3 nucleotides are TGTGCCATCAGTGTAGTCCCAGGGACCGGGGAGCTGTTTTTT.